This entry concerns a single T cell receptor (beta chain). Some clones are missing from TCRdb's copy, which holds only in-frame ones; the method was immunoSEQ multiplex PCR. The sample has 270,000 or so clones; less than 85% are singletons. With 5 bases clipped from V and 5 bases from J, the junction kept 11 bases outside the gene matches. CDR1 KGHSH and CDR2 LQKENI come from the germline V gene. This CDR3 is built from 15 residues. This specimen comes from a study of blood T cell repertoires in COVID-19. Across the study: The United States, Italy and Spain were the sources of the acute and convalescent COVID-19 samples.

The clonotype was recovered from a woman in her late teens or twenties with acute or convalescent COVID-19. The chain combines TRBV18 with TRBJ2-7; 8 bases match TRBD1. Input material: peripheral blood. The CDR3 DNA reads TGTGCCAGCTCATCCTACAGGGGGGTAGCCGACGAGCAGTACTTC. It is translated as CASSSYRGVADEQYF.